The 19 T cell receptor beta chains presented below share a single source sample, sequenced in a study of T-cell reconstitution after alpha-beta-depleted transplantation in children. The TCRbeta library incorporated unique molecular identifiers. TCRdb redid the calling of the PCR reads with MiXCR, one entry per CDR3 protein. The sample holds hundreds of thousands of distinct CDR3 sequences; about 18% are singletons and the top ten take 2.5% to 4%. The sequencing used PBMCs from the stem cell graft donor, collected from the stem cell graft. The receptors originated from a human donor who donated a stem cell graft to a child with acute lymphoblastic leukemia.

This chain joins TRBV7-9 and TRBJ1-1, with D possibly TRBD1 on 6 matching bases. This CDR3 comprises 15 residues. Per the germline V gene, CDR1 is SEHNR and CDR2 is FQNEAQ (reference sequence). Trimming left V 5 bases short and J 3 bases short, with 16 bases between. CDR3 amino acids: CASSPWEGEDTEAFF. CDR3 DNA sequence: TGTGCCAGCAGCCCCTGGGAGGGGGAGGACACTGAAGCTTTCTTT.

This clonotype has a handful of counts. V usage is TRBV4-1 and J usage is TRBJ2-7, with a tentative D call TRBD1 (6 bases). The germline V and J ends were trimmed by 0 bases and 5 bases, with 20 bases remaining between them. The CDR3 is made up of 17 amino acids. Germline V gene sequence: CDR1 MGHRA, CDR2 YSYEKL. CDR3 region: CASSQEMVPAGAHEQYF. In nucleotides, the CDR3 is TGCGCCAGCAGCCAAGAGATGGTCCCGGCAGGGGCCCACGAGCAGTACTTC.

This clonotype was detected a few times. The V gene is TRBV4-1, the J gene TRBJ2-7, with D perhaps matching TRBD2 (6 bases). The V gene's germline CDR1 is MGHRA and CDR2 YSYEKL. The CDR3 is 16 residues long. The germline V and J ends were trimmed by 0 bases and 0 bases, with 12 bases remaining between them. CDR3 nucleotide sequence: TGCGCCAGCAGCCAAGATCCGCGGGGTGGCTCCTACGAGCAGTACTTC. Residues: CASSQDPRGGSYEQYF.

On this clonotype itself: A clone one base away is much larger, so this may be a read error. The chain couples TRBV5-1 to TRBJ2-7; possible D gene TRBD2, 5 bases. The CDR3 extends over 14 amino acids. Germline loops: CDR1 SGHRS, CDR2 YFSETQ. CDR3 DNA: TGCGCCAGCAGCTTGCGGGCAGCGGATTACGACCAGTACTTC. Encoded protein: CASSLRAADYDQYF.

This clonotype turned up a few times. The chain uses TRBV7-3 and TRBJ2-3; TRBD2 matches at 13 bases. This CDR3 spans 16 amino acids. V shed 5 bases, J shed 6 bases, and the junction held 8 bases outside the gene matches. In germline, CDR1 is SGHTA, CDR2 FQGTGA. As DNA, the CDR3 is TGTGCCAGCAGCCCCTCGGGACTAGCGGGAACGGATACGCAGTATTTT. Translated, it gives CASSPSGLAGTDTQYF. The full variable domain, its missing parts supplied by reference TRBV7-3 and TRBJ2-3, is GAGVSQTPSNKVTEKGKYVELRCDPISGHTALYWYRQSLGQGPEFLIYFQGTGAADDSGLPNDRFFAVRPEGSVSTLKIQRTERGDSAVYLCASSPSGLAGTDTQYFGPGTRLTVL.

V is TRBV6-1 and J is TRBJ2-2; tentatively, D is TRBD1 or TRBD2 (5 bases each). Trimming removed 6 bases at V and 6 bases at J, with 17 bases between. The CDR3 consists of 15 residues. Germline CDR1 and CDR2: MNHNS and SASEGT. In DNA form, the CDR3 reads TGTGCCAGCAGATCCGGGACCTCTCCGGCCGGGGAGCTGTTTTTT. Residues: CASRSGTSPAGELFF.

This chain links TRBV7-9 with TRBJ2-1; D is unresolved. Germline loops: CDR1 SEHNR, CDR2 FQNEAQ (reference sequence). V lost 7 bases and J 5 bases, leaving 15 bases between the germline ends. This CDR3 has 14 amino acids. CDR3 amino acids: CASTLNPNHNEQFF. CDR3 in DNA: TGTGCCAGCACTCTCAATCCGAACCACAATGAGCAGTTCTTC.

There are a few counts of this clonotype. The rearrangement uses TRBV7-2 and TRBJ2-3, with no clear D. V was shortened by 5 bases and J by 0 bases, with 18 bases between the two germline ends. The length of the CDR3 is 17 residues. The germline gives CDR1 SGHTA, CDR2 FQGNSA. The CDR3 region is CASSLMSGGASTDTQYF. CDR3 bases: TGTGCCAGCAGCCTCATGTCTGGCGGAGCTAGCACAGATACGCAGTATTTT.

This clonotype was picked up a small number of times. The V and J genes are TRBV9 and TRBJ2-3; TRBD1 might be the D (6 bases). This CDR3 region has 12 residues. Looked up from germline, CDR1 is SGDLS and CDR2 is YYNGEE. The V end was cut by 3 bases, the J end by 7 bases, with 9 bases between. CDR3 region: CASSGGGNTQYF. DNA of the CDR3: TGTGCCAGCAGCGGAGGGGGAAATACGCAGTATTTT.

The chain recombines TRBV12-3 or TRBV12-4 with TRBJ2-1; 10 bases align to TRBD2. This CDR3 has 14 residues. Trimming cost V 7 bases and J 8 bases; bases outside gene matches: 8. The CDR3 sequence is CASTLVSGRDEQFF. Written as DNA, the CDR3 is TGTGCCAGCACCCTAGTAAGCGGGAGGGATGAGCAGTTCTTC.

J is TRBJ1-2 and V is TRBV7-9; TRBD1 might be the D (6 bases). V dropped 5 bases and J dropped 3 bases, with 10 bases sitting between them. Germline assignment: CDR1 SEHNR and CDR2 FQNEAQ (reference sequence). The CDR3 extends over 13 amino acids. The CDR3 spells CASSPRQDYGYTF. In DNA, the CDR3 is TGTGCCAGCAGCCCCCGACAGGACTATGGCTACACCTTC.

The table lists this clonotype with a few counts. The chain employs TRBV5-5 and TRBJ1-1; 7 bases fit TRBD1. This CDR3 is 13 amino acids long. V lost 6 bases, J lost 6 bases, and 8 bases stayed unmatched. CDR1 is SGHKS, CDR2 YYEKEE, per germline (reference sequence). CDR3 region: CASNVDRDPEAFF. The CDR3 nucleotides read TGTGCCAGCAACGTCGACAGGGATCCTGAAGCTTTCTTT.

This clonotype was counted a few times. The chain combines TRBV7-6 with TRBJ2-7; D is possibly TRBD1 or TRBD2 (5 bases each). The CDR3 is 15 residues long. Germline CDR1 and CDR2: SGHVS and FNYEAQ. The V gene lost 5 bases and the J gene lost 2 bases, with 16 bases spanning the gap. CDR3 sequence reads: CASSPGSRGPYEQYF. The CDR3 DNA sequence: TGTGCCAGCAGCCCAGGGAGTCGCGGTCCCTACGAGCAGTACTTC.

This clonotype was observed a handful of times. CDR3: CAISESRTVRYNEQFF. CDR3 nucleotide sequence: TGTGCCATCAGTGAGTCGAGGACAGTGAGATACAATGAGCAGTTCTTC. The rearrangement uses TRBV10-3 and TRBJ2-1; a possible D gene is TRBD1 (6 bases). Germline V gives CDR1 ENHRY, CDR2 SYGVKD. This CDR3 is built from 16 residues. Trimming left V 0 bases short and J 4 bases short, with 13 bases between.

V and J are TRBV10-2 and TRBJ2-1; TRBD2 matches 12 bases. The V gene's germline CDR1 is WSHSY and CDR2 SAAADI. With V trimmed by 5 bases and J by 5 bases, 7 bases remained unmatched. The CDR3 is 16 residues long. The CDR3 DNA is TGCGCCAGCAGTCGGCTACTAGCGGGAGGAGACAATGAGCAGTTCTTC. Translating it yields CASSRLLAGGDNEQFF.

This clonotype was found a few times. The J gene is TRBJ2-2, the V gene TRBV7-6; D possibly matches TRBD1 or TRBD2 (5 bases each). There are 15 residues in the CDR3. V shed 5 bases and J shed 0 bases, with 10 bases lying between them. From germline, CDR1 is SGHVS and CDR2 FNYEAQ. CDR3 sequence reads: CASSEGFANTGELFF. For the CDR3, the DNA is TGTGCCAGCAGCGAGGGGTTCGCGAACACCGGGGAGCTGTTTTTT.

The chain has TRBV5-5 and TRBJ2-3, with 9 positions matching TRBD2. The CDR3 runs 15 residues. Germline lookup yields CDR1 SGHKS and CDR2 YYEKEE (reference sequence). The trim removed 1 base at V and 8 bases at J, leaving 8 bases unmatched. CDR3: CASSLTSGLGSTQYF. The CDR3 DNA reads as TGTGCCAGCAGCTTGACTAGCGGGCTCGGGAGTACGCAGTATTTT.

The CDR3 sequence is CSARDTGAGEAFF. CDR3 in DNA: TGCAGTGCTAGAGATACCGGGGCTGGTGAAGCTTTCTTT. V gene TRBV20-1 combines with J gene TRBJ1-1; maybe TRBD1 (5 bases). CDR1 DFQATT and CDR2 SNEGSKA come from the germline V gene (reference sequence). V gave up 0 bases and J gave up 7 bases, with 12 bases separating them. This CDR3 contains 13 residues.

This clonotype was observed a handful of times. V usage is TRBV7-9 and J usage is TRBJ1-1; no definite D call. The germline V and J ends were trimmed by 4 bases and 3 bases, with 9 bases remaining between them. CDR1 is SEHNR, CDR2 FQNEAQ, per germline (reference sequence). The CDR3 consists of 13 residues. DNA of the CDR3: TGTGCCAGCAGCTGGTTTAGGGACACTGAAGCTTTCTTT. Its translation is CASSWFRDTEAFF.